These 23 T cell receptor beta chains were all obtained from the same sample, sequenced in a study of T cell responses to AZD1222 COVID-19 vaccine. Clones were sequenced by immunoSEQ multiplex PCR, and TCRdb holds only the in-frame ones, with some missing. The table lists approximately 160,000 clones, approximately 90% of them singletons. Material: peripheral blood, obtained on day 0 of MenACWY control vaccination. The receptors were gathered from an adult in good health.

This clone was detected only once. The chain has TRBV7-2 and TRBJ2-7; D perhaps matches TRBD2 (5 bases). This CDR3 comprises 15 residues. CDR1 is SGHTA and CDR2 is FQGNSA in the germline V gene. V was shortened by 1 base and J by 3 bases, with 13 bases between the two germline ends. Here the CDR3 reads CASSLGPQRIYEQYF. Written as DNA, the CDR3 is TGTGCCAGCAGCTTAGGTCCTCAGCGGATCTACGAGCAGTACTTC.

This clone was seen just once. J is TRBJ2-1 and V is TRBV5-1; 13 bases match TRBD2. The ends lost 4 bases at V and 0 bases at J; junction bases unmatched: 4. Germline values: CDR1 SGHRS, CDR2 YFSETQ. The CDR3 totals 17 residues. CDR3 in DNA: TGCGCCAGCAGCACAGGACTAGCGGGGGTCTCCTACAATGAGCAGTTCTTC. Translating gives CASSTGLAGVSYNEQFF.

The chain joins TRBV9 to TRBJ2-1; no reliable D call. Germline V gives CDR1 SGDLS, CDR2 YYNGEE. Trimming cost V 4 bases and J 7 bases, with 15 bases left between them. The CDR3 is 14 residues long. The CDR3 sequence: CASSPRSGSNEQFF. The DNA for the CDR3 is TGTGCCAGCAGCCCCCGTAGTGGGTCAAATGAGCAGTTCTTC.

The J gene is TRBJ2-3, the V gene TRBV18; 8 positions match TRBD1. In germline, CDR1 is KGHSH, CDR2 LQKENI. This CDR3 is 14 amino acids long. The ends lost 5 bases at V and 2 bases at J; junction bases unmatched: 3. The CDR3 DNA is TGTGCCAGCTCAAGGACAGGGTCCACAGATACGCAGTATTTT. This translates into CASSRTGSTDTQYF.

J is TRBJ1-6 and V is TRBV9; TRBD1 matches 7 bases. The CDR3 totals 15 residues. Unmatched junction bases numbered 6, after V lost 0 bases and J lost 9 bases. Germline loops: CDR1 SGDLS, CDR2 YYNGEE. CDR3 amino acids: CASSVAPQGGSPLHF. CDR3 nucleotides: TGTGCCAGCAGCGTAGCACCCCAGGGGGGTTCACCCCTCCACTTT.

The chain joins TRBV18 to TRBJ2-7; D is perhaps TRBD2 (6 bases). This CDR3 contains 16 residues. The germline V and J ends were trimmed by 2 bases and 4 bases, with 18 bases remaining between them. Germline CDR1 and CDR2: KGHSH and LQKENI. The CDR3 spells CASSPAGSQGSYEQYF. In DNA form, the CDR3 reads TGTGCCAGCTCACCAGCGGGAAGTCAGGGCTCATACGAGCAGTACTTC.

V usage is TRBV19 and J usage is TRBJ1-2, with 8 bases that match TRBD1. This CDR3 is 17 amino acids long. The germline gives CDR1 LNHDA, CDR2 SQIVND (reference sequence). V was pared by 4 bases and J by 4 bases, with 14 bases of the junction left unmatched. The CDR3 DNA is TGTGCCAGTAGTACCACGGGACAGGAATTTGTCCCCTATGGCTACACCTTC. Its translation is CASSTTGQEFVPYGYTF.

This clone appeared once. The rearrangement uses TRBV7-2 and TRBJ2-1, with 9 nucleotides matching TRBD2. CDR1 and CDR2 (germline): SGHTA, FQGNSA. There are 15 residues in the CDR3. The V gene end was trimmed by 3 bases and the J gene end by 7 bases; junction bases not matched to a gene: 7. The CDR3 nucleotides read TGTGCCAGCAGCTTTTTCGCTAGCGGGGAGAATGAGCAGTTCTTC. It yields the protein CASSFFASGENEQFF.

The J gene is TRBJ2-3, the V gene TRBV6-5, with 12 bases that match TRBD2. Germline trimming cut 6 bases from V and 3 bases from J; bases unmatched to any gene: 4. Germline V lookup: CDR1 MNHEY, CDR2 SVGAGI. The CDR3 extends over 15 amino acids. In nucleotides, the CDR3 is TGTGCCAGCAGCGGACTAGCGGGAAGGACAGATACGCAGTATTTT. Encoded protein: CASSGLAGRTDTQYF.

A single count supports this clone. V and J are TRBV7-3 and TRBJ1-2; D remains ambiguous. The CDR3 consists of 13 residues. CDR1 is SGHTA and CDR2 is FQGTGA in the germline V gene. V lost 5 bases to trimming and J lost 8 bases, with 15 bases between them. The CDR3 region has the DNA TGTGCCAGCAGCCCGTCTCTCCTAGGGGGCTACACCTTC. Translation gives CASSPSLLGGYTF. Complete variable domain (other parts from reference TRBV7-3 and TRBJ1-2): GAGVSQTPSNKVTEKGKYVELRCDPISGHTALYWYRQSLGQGPEFLIYFQGTGAADDSGLPNDRFFAVRPEGSVSTLKIQRTERGDSAVYLCASSPSLLGGYTFGSGTRLTVV.

CDR3 DNA: TGTGCCAGCAGCTTAGCGGCAGGGGGCACAGATACGCAGTATTTT. Translation: CASSLAAGGTDTQYF. The chain recombines TRBV7-3 with TRBJ2-3; possibly TRBD1 for D (6 bases). The CDR3 has 15 residues. Germline V gives CDR1 SGHTA, CDR2 FQGTGA. V was clipped by 2 bases and J by 1 base, with 10 bases between them.

This chain links TRBV7-2 with TRBJ1-1, with 8 bases identical to TRBD1. The germline V gene encodes CDR1 SGHTA and CDR2 FQGNSA. The CDR3 contains 13 residues. V lost 6 bases, J lost 4 bases, and 4 bases stayed unmatched. The CDR3 protein is CASRTTGGTEAFF. For the CDR3, the DNA is TGTGCCAGCAGGACCACAGGGGGCACTGAAGCTTTCTTT.

The rearrangement uses TRBV28 and TRBJ2-7, with TRBD2 as a possible D gene (5 bases). The V and J ends lost 4 bases and 3 bases respectively, with 19 bases between them. Germline V CDR1 and CDR2: MDHEN, SYDVKM. This CDR3 spans 16 amino acids. In nucleotides, the CDR3 is TGTGCCAGCAGTTCCCGTTTTGAGGGTCGCCTCTACGAGCAGTACTTC. The encoded protein is CASSSRFEGRLYEQYF.

V and J are TRBV6-5 and TRBJ1-6; D is unresolved. The CDR3 is 14 residues long. Germline V gene lookup returns CDR1 MNHEY and CDR2 SVGAGI. Trimming stripped 4 bases from V and 4 bases from J, with 8 bases between. The CDR3 region is CASSSTGYNSPLHF. The CDR3 nucleotides are TGTGCCAGCAGTTCCACGGGTTATAATTCACCCCTCCACTTT.

The gene calls are TRBV4-3 and TRBJ1-4; D gene unclear. V lost 4 bases, J lost 0 bases, and 9 bases lay in between. There are 15 residues in the CDR3. Germline V gene sequence: CDR1 LGHNA, CDR2 YSLEER. Written as DNA, the CDR3 is TGCGCCAGCAGCCCCTCGCGGGCAACTAATGAAAAACTGTTTTTT. Protein product: CASSPSRATNEKLFF.

The chain carries TRBV7-2 and TRBJ1-2; 7 positions match TRBD1. The trim removed 5 bases at V and 5 bases at J, leaving 8 bases unmatched. The CDR3 runs to 14 residues. CDR1 SGHTA and CDR2 FQGNSA come from the germline V gene. The CDR3 region has the DNA TGTGCCAGCAGCCCAGGCGTACAGGGGTATGGCTACACCTTC. Amino acid sequence: CASSPGVQGYGYTF.

The chain employs TRBV7-2 and TRBJ2-5, with D perhaps TRBD2 (7 bases). The V end was cut by 6 bases, the J end by 5 bases, with 13 bases between. The germline V gene has CDR1 SGHTA and CDR2 FQGNSA. The CDR3 consists of 13 residues. The CDR3, as DNA: TGTGCCAGCAGGCTCGGGGGGCCGGAGACCCAGTACTTC. The encoded protein is CASRLGGPETQYF. Filled out from reference TRBV7-2 and TRBJ2-5, the complete variable domain reads GAGVSQSPSNKVTEKGKDVELRCDPISGHTALYWYRQSLGQGLEFLIYFQGNSAPDKSGLPSDRFSAERTGGSVSTLTIQRTQQEDSAVYLCASRLGGPETQYFGPGTRLLVL.

The CDR3 region is CASISPRAEAFF. In DNA form, the CDR3 reads TGTGCCAGCATTTCCCCCAGGGCTGAAGCTTTCTTT. J is TRBJ1-1 and V is TRBV12-3 or TRBV12-4; TRBD1 might be the D (5 bases). This CDR3 has 12 residues. Between the trimmed V and J ends, which lost 7 bases and 6 bases, there was a span of 12 bases.

The chain combines TRBV30 with TRBJ1-3, with D possibly being TRBD1 (6 bases). Trimming took off 5 bases at V and 0 bases at J, with 11 bases between the two ends. Germline CDR1 is GTSNPN and CDR2 is SVGIG (reference sequence). The CDR3 totals 14 residues. The CDR3 here is CAWGTGSSGNTIYF. CDR3 nucleotide sequence: TGTGCCTGGGGCACAGGGTCCTCTGGAAACACCATATATTTT.

V gene TRBV5-1 combines with J gene TRBJ1-2, with TRBD1 as a possible D gene (6 bases). This CDR3 has 15 residues. V lost 4 bases, J lost 5 bases, and 18 bases lay in between. Germline values: CDR1 SGHRS, CDR2 YFSETQ. In nucleotides, the CDR3 is TGCGCCAGCAGCCCCCAAGGGGGGGCTGTATATGGCTACACCTTC. Its protein is CASSPQGGAVYGYTF.

This rearrangement joins TRBV7-8 to TRBJ1-1; D ambiguous. V shed 1 base and J shed 4 bases, with 7 bases lying between them. From germline, CDR1 is SGHVS and CDR2 FQNEAQ. The CDR3 is made up of 13 amino acids. As DNA, the CDR3 is TGTGCCAGCAGCTTAGGTGTCGGCACTGAAGCTTTCTTT. The encoded protein is CASSLGVGTEAFF.

The rearrangement joins TRBV7-9 to TRBJ1-6, with D perhaps TRBD1 (6 bases). V was cut by 3 bases and J by 5 bases, with 14 bases left in between. This CDR3 has 16 amino acids. Germline CDR1 is SEHNR and CDR2 is FQNEAQ (reference sequence). CDR3 nucleotide sequence: TGTGCCAGCAGCTTCCTTCGGGGGCAGGATAATTCACCCCTCCACTTT. As protein: CASSFLRGQDNSPLHF.

This clone was found a few times. V gene TRBV28 combines with J gene TRBJ2-7, with 9 positions matching TRBD1. Per the germline V gene, CDR1 is MDHEN and CDR2 is SYDVKM. V lost 5 bases and J lost 0; bases outside the gene matches: 17. This CDR3 comprises 19 residues. DNA for the CDR3: TGTGCCAGCAGTACATCCGGGACAGGGACTACCATGAGCTCCTACGAGCAGTACTTC. It yields the protein CASSTSGTGTTMSSYEQYF. The whole variable domain, remainder taken from reference TRBV28 and TRBJ2-7, is DVKVTQSSRYLVKRTGEKVFLECVQDMDHENMFWYRQDPGLGLRLIYFSYDVKMKEKGDIPEGYSVSREKKERFSLILESASTNQTSMYLCASSTSGTGTTMSSYEQYFGPGTRLTVT.